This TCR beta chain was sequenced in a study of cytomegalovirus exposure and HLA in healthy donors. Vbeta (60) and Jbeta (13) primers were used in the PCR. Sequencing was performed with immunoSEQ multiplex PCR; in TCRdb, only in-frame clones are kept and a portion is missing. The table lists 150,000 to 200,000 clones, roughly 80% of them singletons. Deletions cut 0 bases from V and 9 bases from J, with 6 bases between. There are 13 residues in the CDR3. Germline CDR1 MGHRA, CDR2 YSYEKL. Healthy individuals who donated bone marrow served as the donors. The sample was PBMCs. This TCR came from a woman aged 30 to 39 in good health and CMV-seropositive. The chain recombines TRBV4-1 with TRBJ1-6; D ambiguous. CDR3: CASSQDVSSPLHF. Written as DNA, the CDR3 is TGCGCCAGCAGCCAAGATGTTAGTTCACCCCTCCACTTT.